The sequence of this T cell receptor (beta chain) was determined in a study of blood T cell repertoires in COVID-19. This CDR3 region has 15 residues. The germline V gene encodes CDR1 SGHAT and CDR2 FQNNGV. Trimming took 5 bases from V and 2 from J, leaving 15 bases between them. Sequenced by immunoSEQ multiplex PCR; TCRdb stores in-frame clones only, minus some. This sample has about 200,000 clones, with more than 65% found just once. The chain recombines TRBV11-2 with TRBJ1-2, with D perhaps TRBD1 (5 bases). This clonotype originated in a man aged 40-49 years who had recovered from COVID-19. Sequenced: PBMCs or T cells enriched from blood (not recorded which). The CDR3 nucleotides are TGTGCCAGCAGCCCCCGACAGTCTTTAAACTATGGCTACACCTTC. It encodes CASSPRQSLNYGYTF.